This T cell receptor (beta chain) is drawn from a study of shared clonotypes between healthy human individuals. Notes on the study in general: Clonotypes that were shared across a few donors made up roughly 5% of naive CD4 clonotypes.

Note on this clone: The antigen is undetermined.

Positive CCR7 selection of CD45RO-negative cells yielded the naive CD8 cells, and terminally differentiated effector memory CD45RA+ cells were excluded. Sequencing used immunoSEQ multiplex PCR; TCRdb keeps in-frame clones, though not all of them. The sample comprises some 2.1 million clones, about 95% of which are singletons, and 0.85% to 1.3% rests with the top ten. The clonotype originates from a young man in good health. Sequencing was carried out using naive CD8+ T cells sorted from blood.

CDR3 amino acids: CASSQGGNTQYF. CDR3 nucleotide sequence: TGTGCCAGCAGCCAGGGAGGAAATACGCAGTATTTT. V and J are TRBV13 and TRBJ2-3, with D possibly being TRBD2 (6 bases). The CDR3 extends over 12 amino acids. Germline V gene sequence: CDR1 PRHDT, CDR2 FYEKMQ (reference sequence). V was pared by 5 bases and J by 7 bases, with 10 bases between.